The 26 T cell receptor beta chains reported below all come from one sample, sequenced in a study of CD8 T cells in Susac syndrome. RNA totalling about 0.5 to 1 ug underwent reverse transcription with random hexamers. In TCRdb, the immunoSEQ multiplex PCR reads were re-called with MiXCR into one record per CDR3 protein. The table records some 260,000 distinct CDR3 sequences, about 85% of them present only once. The sequenced material came from CD8+ T cells from PBMCs. The receptors come from a human donor with multiple sclerosis.

The chain has TRBV29-1 and TRBJ2-7; D is undetermined. Looked up from germline, CDR1 is SQVTM and CDR2 is ANQGSEA. The ends were cut back, 6 bases at V and 6 bases at J, with 12 bases in the middle. This CDR3 spans 11 amino acids. The CDR3 sequence is CSVGPYSEQYF. CDR3 in DNA: TGCAGCGTCGGACCGTACAGCGAGCAGTACTTC.

The chain uses TRBV5-4 and TRBJ1-1; no firm D call. With 4 bases removed from V and 3 bases from J, the gap between germline ends came to 10 bases. Per germline, CDR1 SGHNT and CDR2 YYREEE (reference sequence). CDR3 length: 13 residues. The CDR3 protein is CASSANRDTEAFF. CDR3 in DNA: TGTGCCAGCAGCGCGAACCGGGACACTGAAGCTTTCTTT. Full variable domain (rest looked up from reference TRBV5-4 and TRBJ1-1): ETGVTQSPTHLIKTRGQQVTLRCSSQSGHNTVSWYQQALGQGPQFIFQYYREEENGRGNFPPRFSGLQFPNYSSELNVNALELDDSALYLCASSANRDTEAFFGQGTRLTVV.

The rearrangement joins TRBV7-9 to TRBJ1-4; the D is unclear. CDR1 is SEHNR and CDR2 is FQNEAQ in the germline V gene (reference sequence). Between the trimmed V and J ends, which lost 4 bases and 8 bases, there was a span of 11 bases. CDR3 length: 13 residues. This CDR3 is CASSSPPGEKLFF. In nucleotides, the CDR3 is TGTGCCAGCAGCTCCCCGCCCGGGGAAAAACTGTTTTTT.

V gene TRBV7-9 combines with J gene TRBJ1-2, with D hard to call. The germline V and J ends were trimmed by 4 bases and 5 bases, with 8 bases remaining between them. The length of the CDR3 is 12 residues. Germline V gives CDR1 SEHNR, CDR2 FQNEAQ (reference sequence). As DNA, the CDR3 is TGTGCCAGCAGCTCTTTCTCATATGGCTACACCTTC. Its protein is CASSSFSYGYTF.

This chain joins TRBV7-6 and TRBJ1-1; no clear D gene. The V end lost 0 bases, the J end lost 4 bases, and 9 bases lay between the germline ends. The CDR3 consists of 14 residues. Germline lookup yields CDR1 SGHVS and CDR2 FNYEAQ. CDR3 in DNA: TGTGCCAGCAGCTTAGCGGCGGGGTTCACTGAAGCTTTCTTT. This encodes CASSLAAGFTEAFF. The variable domain in full, completed from reference TRBV7-6 and TRBJ1-1, reads GAGVSQSPRYKVTKRGQDVALRCDPISGHVSLYWYRQALGQGPEFLTYFNYEAQQDKSGLPNDRFSAERPEGSISTLTIQRTEQRDSAMYRCASSLAAGFTEAFFGQGTRLTVV.

This clonotype was recorded once. The V gene is TRBV28, the J gene TRBJ1-3; no firm D call. In germline, CDR1 is MDHEN, CDR2 SYDVKM. Trimming stripped 1 base from V and 5 bases from J, with 12 bases between. This CDR3 has 15 residues. In DNA, the CDR3 is TGTGCCAGCAGTTTATTTAGAGGACTCCGAAACACCATATATTTT. Translation: CASSLFRGLRNTIYF.

The chain has TRBV6-1 and TRBJ2-7, with D perhaps TRBD2 (5 bases). This CDR3 has 15 residues. The germline CDR1 and CDR2 sequences are MNHNS and SASEGT. The ends were cut back, 3 bases at V and 3 bases at J, with 15 bases in the middle. The CDR3 loop is CASSERLAPFYEQYF. In DNA, the CDR3 is TGTGCCAGCAGTGAGCGGCTAGCTCCATTCTACGAGCAGTACTTC.

The genes are TRBV27 and TRBJ2-1, with 7 bases matching TRBD1. The CDR3 loop spans 15 amino acids. The germline V gene has CDR1 MNHEY and CDR2 SMNVEV (reference sequence). Losses at the gene ends were 8 bases for V and 3 bases for J; bases not matched to a gene: 10. As DNA, the CDR3 is TGTGCCAGCGGGAGACATGGACAGGTCTACAATGAGCAGTTCTTC. This encodes CASGRHGQVYNEQFF.

This chain uses TRBV6-5 with TRBJ2-2; 7 bases line up with TRBD1. There are 15 residues in the CDR3. After removal of 0 bases from V and 4 bases from J, the junction contained 2 bases not matched to a gene. Germline V gene sequence: CDR1 MNHEY, CDR2 SVGAGI. Written as DNA, the CDR3 is TGTGCCAGCAGTTACTCAGGGGGCAGCACCGGGGAGCTGTTTTTT. Translated, it gives CASSYSGGSTGELFF.

This clonotype has just one count. The chain carries TRBV20-1 and TRBJ2-3, with a possible D match to TRBD1 (5 bases). The length of the CDR3 is 15 residues. V lost 1 base to trimming and J lost 0 bases, with 11 bases between them. Germline V gene sequence: CDR1 DFQATT, CDR2 SNEGSKA (reference sequence). As DNA, the CDR3 is TGCAGTGCTAGAGTTAGAAGACAGAGCACAGATACGCAGTATTTT. It is translated as CSARVRRQSTDTQYF.

The genes are TRBV6-5 and TRBJ2-7, with D possibly called TRBD1 or TRBD2 (5 bases each). Germline assignment: CDR1 MNHEY and CDR2 SVGAGI. V was cut by 2 bases and J by 3 bases, with 11 bases left in between. CDR3 length equals 14 residues. The CDR3 DNA follows: TGTGCCAGCAGTTACACGGGACCAAACTACGAGCAGTACTTC. It encodes CASSYTGPNYEQYF.

This sequence joins TRBV20-1 and TRBJ2-1, with 8 bases identical to TRBD1. The ends lost 3 bases at V and 0 bases at J; junction bases unmatched: 4. Germline lookup yields CDR1 DFQATT and CDR2 SNEGSKA (reference sequence). The length of the CDR3 is 15 residues. The CDR3 region has the DNA TGCAGTGCTAGCTGGACAGGGAGCTCCTACAATGAGCAGTTCTTC. This sequence encodes CSASWTGSSYNEQFF.

This clonotype was picked up one time. The chain joins TRBV27 to TRBJ1-5; 8 positions agree with TRBD1. CDR3 length equals 14 residues. With 8 bases clipped from V and 6 bases from J, the junction kept 9 bases outside the gene matches. The germline V gene has CDR1 MNHEY and CDR2 SMNVEV (reference sequence). This CDR3 is CASSMTGAIQPQHF. The CDR3 nucleotides are TGTGCCAGCTCTATGACAGGGGCTATTCAGCCCCAGCATTTT.

The chain carries TRBV19 and TRBJ2-2, with D possibly being TRBD2 (6 bases). Germline-derived CDR1 and CDR2 are LNHDA and SQIVND (reference sequence). The CDR3 sequence is 18 residues long. Trimming removed 3 bases at V and 6 bases at J, with 23 bases between. CDR3 sequence (DNA): TGTGCCAGTAGTATGAAACGGATGGACTACTCAAGGGCCGGGGAGCTGTTTTTT. The encoded protein is CASSMKRMDYSRAGELFF.

V and J are TRBV7-9 and TRBJ1-1; D possibly corresponds to TRBD1 (5 bases). The CDR3 loop spans 14 amino acids. Germline lookup yields CDR1 SEHNR and CDR2 FQNEAQ (reference sequence). The V and J ends lost 10 bases and 2 bases respectively, with 17 bases between them. The CDR3 nucleotides read TGTGCCATCAAGACCCCACAGGAAAACACTGAAGCTTTCTTT. Protein product: CAIKTPQENTEAFF.

The rearrangement joins TRBV30 to TRBJ1-2; no definite D call. This CDR3 is built from 14 residues. V was pared by 0 bases and J by 6 bases, with 14 bases between. Germline V lookup: CDR1 GTSNPN, CDR2 SVGIG (reference sequence). The CDR3 here is CAWSVSGVFDGYTF. CDR3 nucleotides: TGTGCCTGGAGTGTTTCTGGGGTTTTTGATGGCTACACCTTC.

This clonotype came up once. The V and J genes are TRBV29-1 and TRBJ2-1, with D unresolved. Germline V gene data show CDR1 as SQVTM and CDR2 as ANQGSEA. The V end lost 4 bases, the J end lost 6 bases, and 13 bases lay between the germline ends. The CDR3 runs to 13 residues. The CDR3 DNA is TGCAGCGTTGTAATTGTAATAGGCAATGAGCAGTTCTTC. It codes for CSVVIVIGNEQFF.

The chain has TRBV27 and TRBJ2-7; 7 bases line up with TRBD1. Trimming cost V 8 bases and J 6 bases; bases outside gene matches: 4. CDR1 is MNHEY, CDR2 SMNVEV, per germline (reference sequence). The length of the CDR3 is 11 residues. CDR3 in amino acids: CASGTVAEQYF. DNA for the CDR3: TGTGCCAGCGGGACAGTAGCCGAGCAGTACTTC.

This clonotype was detected only a few times. This sequence joins TRBV11-2 and TRBJ2-1; D perhaps matches TRBD2 (5 bases). V dropped 5 bases and J dropped 8 bases, with 19 bases sitting between them. Germline V gene sequence: CDR1 SGHAT, CDR2 FQNNGV. This CDR3 has 15 residues. DNA for the CDR3: TGTGCCAGCAGCCCCGGCCCGACTACGTGGCATGAGCAGTTCTTC. Protein product: CASSPGPTTWHEQFF.

This clonotype appeared once. The chain joins TRBV12-5 to TRBJ2-7; no firm D call. The V end was cut by 1 base, the J end by 4 bases, with 5 bases between. The CDR3 consists of 12 residues. CDR1 LGHNT and CDR2 FRNRAP come from the germline V gene. The CDR3: CASGLGPYEQYF. For the CDR3, the DNA is TGTGCTAGTGGTTTGGGACCTTACGAGCAGTACTTC.

The chain uses TRBV6-1 and TRBJ2-7; D uncertain. The CDR3 length is 15 residues. V lost 4 bases, J lost 1 base, and 14 bases lay in between. Germline V gives CDR1 MNHNS, CDR2 SASEGT. Here the CDR3 reads CASSASQTASYEQYF. The CDR3 bases are TGTGCCAGCAGTGCAAGCCAGACCGCATCCTACGAGCAGTACTTC.

The genes are TRBV6-5 and TRBJ2-1; D not certain. Per germline, CDR1 MNHEY and CDR2 SVGAGI. With 6 bases removed from V and 6 bases from J, the gap between germline ends came to 15 bases. CDR3 length: 14 residues. The chain's CDR3 is CASSPFPGSNEQFF. The CDR3 DNA follows: TGTGCCAGCAGCCCCTTCCCGGGCTCCAATGAGCAGTTCTTC.

The chain employs TRBV27 and TRBJ2-1; TRBD2 agrees at 7 bases. Trimming at V came to 8 bases and at J to 2 bases, leaving 6 bases not matched to a gene. The germline gives CDR1 MNHEY, CDR2 SMNVEV (reference sequence). The CDR3 totals 14 residues. CDR3 nucleotide sequence: TGTGCCAGCGCAACTAGCGCCGCCTACAATGAGCAGTTCTTC. As protein: CASATSAAYNEQFF.

The chain joins TRBV4-1 to TRBJ1-2, with D possibly TRBD1 on 5 matching bases. The CDR3 totals 12 residues. CDR1 is MGHRA and CDR2 is YSYEKL in the germline V gene. V shed 0 bases and J shed 8 bases, with 7 bases lying between them. CDR3 nucleotide sequence: TGCGCCAGCAGCCAAGAAGGGGACGGCTACACCTTC. It encodes CASSQEGDGYTF.

This clonotype was picked up a small number of times. The chain has TRBV7-8 and TRBJ2-7, with 8 bases that match TRBD1. The length of the CDR3 is 13 residues. Per germline, CDR1 SGHVS and CDR2 FQNEAQ. J was trimmed by 2 bases and V by 4 bases; bases with no gene match: 1. CDR3 sequence (DNA): TGTGCCAGCAGCTGGGGACAGGCCTACGAGCAGTACTTC. Protein sequence: CASSWGQAYEQYF.

V usage is TRBV12-3 or TRBV12-4 and J usage is TRBJ2-7; D is uncertain. This CDR3 has 12 amino acids. The V end lost 6 bases, the J end lost 4 bases, and 10 bases lay between the germline ends. The CDR3 region is CASSQARYEQYF. The CDR3, as DNA: TGTGCCAGCAGCCAAGCGAGGTACGAGCAGTACTTC.